This passage covers 19 T cell receptor beta chains from one sample sequenced in a study of cytomegalovirus exposure and HLA in healthy donors. The repertoire was sequenced with immunoSEQ multiplex PCR; TCRdb's copy has only in-frame clones and lacks some. Altogether 150,000 to 180,000 clones are present, 86% being singletons, with the ten largest covering 2.1%. The sequenced sample was PBMCs. These receptors all come from a human donor in good health.

The genes are TRBV10-1 and TRBJ2-1; the D gene is possibly TRBD2 (5 bases). Germline CDR1 is WNHNN and CDR2 is SYGVQD (reference sequence). V lost 7 bases, J lost 5 bases, and 18 bases lay in between. This CDR3 is 15 amino acids long. CDR3 protein: CASTKGGSLNNEQFF. The CDR3 nucleotides read TGCGCCAGCACCAAAGGAGGTAGCCTAAACAATGAGCAGTTCTTC.

Only one count was recorded for this clone. The chain recombines TRBV9 with TRBJ1-2; D is undetermined. The CDR3 length is 11 residues. CDR1 and CDR2 (germline): SGDLS, YYNGEE. V was pared by 6 bases and J by 8 bases, with 11 bases between. In nucleotides, the CDR3 is TGTGCCAGCACTAGCCCGGCGGGCTACACCTTC. Translation gives CASTSPAGYTF.

This sequence joins TRBV2 and TRBJ2-1; no clear D. The CDR3 spans 15 residues. Germline CDR1 SNHLY, CDR2 FYNNEI. Trimming cost V 5 bases and J 4 bases, with 15 bases left between them. CDR3 nucleotide sequence: TGTGCCAGCAGTACGGAGTTTCCCGGGTACAATGAGCAGTTCTTC. Its translation is CASSTEFPGYNEQFF. Using reference TRBV2 and TRBJ2-1 for the parts outside the CDR3, the full variable domain is EPEVTQTPSHQVTQMGQEVILRCVPISNHLYFYWYRQILGQKVEFLVSFYNNEISEKSEIFDDQFSVERPDGSNFTLKIRSTKLEDSAMYFCASSTEFPGYNEQFFGPGTRLTVL.

For the CDR3, the DNA is TGTGCCAGCAGTTCAGGTGATACGCAGTATTTT. This sequence encodes CASSSGDTQYF. The chain is built from TRBV2 and TRBJ2-3, with no clear D. The germline V gene has CDR1 SNHLY and CDR2 FYNNEI. This CDR3 has 11 residues. Trimming shortened V by 5 bases and J by 6 bases, and 6 bases separated the two germline ends. The full variable domain, its missing parts supplied by reference TRBV2 and TRBJ2-3, is EPEVTQTPSHQVTQMGQEVILRCVPISNHLYFYWYRQILGQKVEFLVSFYNNEISEKSEIFDDQFSVERPDGSNFTLKIRSTKLEDSAMYFCASSSGDTQYFGPGTRLTVL.

This clone was observed at least ten times. The chain joins TRBV7-9 to TRBJ2-7, with 8 positions matching TRBD1. V was pared by 1 base and J by 5 bases, with 4 bases of the junction left unmatched. Germline lookup yields CDR1 SEHNR and CDR2 FQNEAQ (reference sequence). There are 14 residues in the CDR3. The CDR3 DNA reads as TGTGCCAGCAGCTTAGACAGGGGGGCTGACGAGCAGTACTTC. It encodes CASSLDRGADEQYF. The variable domain in full, with the rest retrieved from reference TRBV7-9 and TRBJ2-7, is DTGVSQNPRHKITKRGQNVTFRCDPISEHNRLYWYRQTLGQGPEFLTYFQNEAQLEKSRLLSDRFSAERPKGSFSTLEIQRTEQGDSAMYLCASSLDRGADEQYFGPGTRLTVT.

The CDR3 loop reads CASSPGGVSSYNEQFF. The CDR3 DNA follows: TGCGCCAGCAGCCCGGGAGGGGTTAGCTCCTACAATGAGCAGTTCTTC. The chain has TRBV4-1 and TRBJ2-1, with 8 bases matching TRBD2. V lost 4 bases to trimming and J lost 0 bases; unmatched junction nucleotides: 5. CDR3 size: 16 residues. From germline, CDR1 is MGHRA and CDR2 YSYEKL.

The rearrangement joins TRBV5-4 to TRBJ2-2; D is undetermined. The CDR3 is 14 amino acids. CDR1 SGHNT and CDR2 YYREEE come from the germline V gene (reference sequence). Trimming shortened V by 4 bases and J by 2 bases, and 9 bases separated the two germline ends. The CDR3 spells CASSPSLNTGELFF. CDR3 nucleotides: TGTGCCAGCAGCCCTTCACTTAACACCGGGGAGCTGTTTTTT.

The V call is TRBV15, the J call TRBJ1-2; a weak D match, TRBD1 (5 bases). Germline CDR1 LNHNV, CDR2 YYDKDF (reference sequence). Trimming stripped 1 base from V and 0 bases from J, with 12 bases between. The CDR3 has 16 residues. CDR3 in DNA: TGTGCCACCAGCAGAGGTCCACCGACAGCTAACTATGGCTACACCTTC. This encodes CATSRGPPTANYGYTF.

The chain is built from TRBV20-1 and TRBJ1-2; no reliable D call. This CDR3 has 11 amino acids. V lost 2 bases to trimming and J lost 7 bases, with 8 bases between them. Germline V gives CDR1 DFQATT, CDR2 SNEGSKA (reference sequence). The chain's CDR3 is CSARYERGYTF. CDR3 bases: TGCAGTGCTAGATATGAGCGTGGCTACACCTTC.

The chain employs TRBV30 and TRBJ2-5, with 10 nucleotides matching TRBD1. In germline, CDR1 is GTSNPN, CDR2 SVGIG (reference sequence). The trim removed 3 bases at V and 5 bases at J, leaving 3 bases unmatched. The CDR3 is made up of 13 amino acids. DNA of the CDR3: TGTGCCTGGAGCTGGACAGGGGGGGAGACCCAGTACTTC. It specifies CAWSWTGGETQYF.

This clone appeared a single time. The rearrangement uses TRBV6-1 and TRBJ2-7, with 10 bases lining up with TRBD2. J lost 4 bases, V lost 7 bases, and 10 bases had no gene match. The germline CDR1 and CDR2 sequences are MNHNS and SASEGT. The CDR3 length is 15 residues. CDR3 protein: CASIMSAGGPYEQYF. CDR3 coding DNA: TGTGCCAGCATTATGTCAGCGGGAGGGCCATACGAGCAGTACTTC.

The chain employs TRBV5-1 and TRBJ1-6; a possible D gene is TRBD1 (6 bases). Germline V CDR1 and CDR2: SGHRS, YFSETQ. This CDR3 contains 15 residues. Trimming cost V 0 bases and J 5 bases, with 9 bases left between them. The CDR3 DNA sequence: TGCGCCAGCAGCTTGGGGTACAGGGATAATTCACCCCTCCACTTT. As protein: CASSLGYRDNSPLHF.

The V and J genes are TRBV6-1 and TRBJ2-7, with D possibly being TRBD1 (6 bases). In germline, CDR1 is MNHNS, CDR2 SASEGT. The V end was cut by 4 bases, the J end by 7 bases, with 17 bases between. The CDR3 extends over 14 amino acids. The CDR3 DNA reads as TGTGCCAGCAGTGCTCCCACAGGGCCGGGAGAGCAGTACTTC. This translates into CASSAPTGPGEQYF.

This sequence joins TRBV27 and TRBJ2-7; D call uncertain. The CDR3 spans 11 residues. Germline V CDR1 and CDR2: MNHEY, SMNVEV (reference sequence). V dropped 5 bases and J dropped 7 bases, with 9 bases sitting between them. CDR3 region: CASSAGGEQYF. In nucleotides, the CDR3 is TGTGCCAGCAGTGCAGGTGGGGAGCAGTACTTC.

The chain uses TRBV14 and TRBJ1-1, with TRBD1 as a possible D gene (6 bases). V was clipped by 4 bases and J by 7 bases, with 16 bases between them. The CDR3 totals 14 residues. Germline values: CDR1 SGHDN, CDR2 FVKESK. CDR3 region: CASSPRGGRGEAFF. The CDR3 DNA sequence: TGTGCCAGCAGCCCACGGGGGGGGCGAGGTGAAGCTTTCTTT.

The chain employs TRBV2 and TRBJ2-7; D uncertain. The germline V gene encodes CDR1 SNHLY and CDR2 FYNNEI. V was cut by 8 bases and J by 0 bases, with 11 bases left in between. CDR3 size: 13 residues. For the CDR3, the DNA is TGTGCCAGCCGGAAGCGAATCTCCTACGAGCAGTACTTC. Amino acid sequence: CASRKRISYEQYF.

The chain joins TRBV12-5 to TRBJ2-7; D possibly corresponds to TRBD1 (5 bases). The CDR3 loop spans 11 amino acids. The germline V gene has CDR1 LGHNT and CDR2 FRNRAP. V was trimmed by 9 bases and J by 11 bases, leaving 17 bases between them. The CDR3 DNA sequence: TGTGCTAGCCTTTCCGACAGTCGAAAGTACTTC. Translation: CASLSDSRKYF.

The chain employs TRBV30 and TRBJ2-4; the D gene is possibly TRBD2 (6 bases). The length of the CDR3 is 16 residues. Trimming pared 2 bases from V and 0 bases from J, leaving 14 bases between. Germline V gene lookup returns CDR1 GTSNPN and CDR2 SVGIG (reference sequence). The DNA of the CDR3 is TGTGCCTGGAGTTGGGGCGGGGTCGAAGCCAAAAACATTCAGTACTTC. It encodes CAWSWGGVEAKNIQYF.

The chain combines TRBV13 with TRBJ1-2, with D possibly matching TRBD1 (5 bases). The CDR3 is 16 residues long. The V end was cut by 4 bases, the J end by 7 bases, with 22 bases between. Germline-derived CDR1 and CDR2 are PRHDT and FYEKMQ (reference sequence). The DNA of the CDR3 is TGTGCCAGCAGCTACCACGTCGGGGGGACCTCGTTTGGCTACACCTTC. This gives the protein CASSYHVGGTSFGYTF.